The T cell receptor (beta chain) described here comes from a study of blood T cell repertoires in COVID-19. The table lists this clone with a count of one. Sequencing was performed with immunoSEQ multiplex PCR; in TCRdb, only in-frame clones are kept and a portion is missing. The data hold roughly 110,000 clones, with about 64% observed a single time. The length of the CDR3 is 19 residues. The rearrangement links TRBV21-1 to TRBJ2-1; the table's TRBD1 call for D was not verified on the DNA. TRBV21-1 is termed a pseudogene. This receptor was taken from a human donor with acute or convalescent COVID-19. The donor label of this sample is uncertain. What was sequenced was peripheral blood. In nucleotides, the CDR3 is TGTGCCAGCAGCAAAGGGAAAAGGAACAGGGGGCAATCCTACAATGAGCAGTTCTTC. This translates into CASSKGKRNRGQSYNEQFF.